The next 8 T cell receptor beta chains were all read from a single sample in a study of shared clonotypes between healthy human individuals. Assay used: immunoSEQ multiplex PCR; TCRdb lists only in-frame clones, some missing. Of about 480,000 clones listed, approximately 79% were seen once; the top ten hold around 13%. Sequencing input: PBMCs. The receptors shown here come from a woman in her 40s in good health. Some clones in this sample may be carry-over from other donors' samples.

V usage is TRBV12-1 and J usage is TRBJ2-2; the table's D call TRBD1 went unverified against the DNA. TRBV12-1 is marked as a pseudogene. The CDR3 is 17 amino acids. CDR3 in DNA: TGTGCCAGCAGCCCGACCCACAGGGCTTCGTGCACCGGGGAGCTGTTTTTT. Amino acids: CASSPTHRASCTGELFF.

The chain is built from TRBV2 and TRBJ2-5; 9 nucleotides align to TRBD1. The CDR3 extends over 15 amino acids. From germline, CDR1 is SNHLY and CDR2 FYNNEI. Trimming removed 2 bases from V and 4 bases from J; junction bases left unmatched: 5. The CDR3 protein is CASSERGQGSETQYF. CDR3 coding DNA: TGTGCCAGCAGTGAAAGGGGACAGGGATCAGAGACCCAGTACTTC.

This clone was picked up a small number of times. CDR3 in DNA: TGTGCCAGCAGCTTTGGACCTCCGCGGGCCTACACCTTC. This gives the protein CASSFGPPRAYTF. The chain couples TRBV7-9 to TRBJ1-2; D is unresolved. This CDR3 has 13 residues. Trimming stripped 3 bases from V and 10 bases from J, with 15 bases between. From germline, CDR1 is SEHNR and CDR2 FQNEAQ (reference sequence).

The CDR3 DNA reads as TGTGCCAGCAGCTTAGGCCTTGGGGAGACCCAGTACTTC. Translation: CASSLGLGETQYF. The chain combines TRBV7-6 with TRBJ2-5; D not resolved. Per germline, CDR1 SGHVS and CDR2 FNYEAQ. V lost 1 base and J lost 5, with 8 bases in between. CDR3 length: 13 residues.

The gene calls are TRBV28 and TRBJ1-2; 8 bases match TRBD1. V lost 6 bases, J lost 6 bases, and 6 bases stayed unmatched. From germline, CDR1 is MDHEN and CDR2 SYDVKM. This CDR3 region has 13 residues. The CDR3 coding sequence is TGTGCCAGCAGGGTTCAGGGGGCGGATGGCTACACCTTC. It encodes CASRVQGADGYTF.

The chain is built from TRBV11-2 and TRBJ2-3, with D possibly being TRBD2 (5 bases). Trimming removed 5 bases from V and 5 bases from J, with 5 bases in between. Germline values: CDR1 SGHAT, CDR2 FQNNGV. The CDR3 is made up of 11 amino acids. The CDR3 nucleotides read TGTGCCAGCAGCCGGGGAGATACGCAGTATTTT. It translates to CASSRGDTQYF.

This sequence joins TRBV10-3 and TRBJ1-2, with a weak D call TRBD1 (5 bases). CDR1 is ENHRY and CDR2 is SYGVKD in the germline V gene. The CDR3 is 16 residues long. Trimming took off 0 bases at V and 6 bases at J, with 17 bases between the two ends. The CDR3 spells CAISESPSLAGNGYTF. The CDR3 bases are TGTGCCATCAGTGAGTCCCCTAGCCTGGCAGGGAATGGCTACACCTTC.

V and J are TRBV19 and TRBJ1-3; D is perhaps TRBD1 (5 bases). Germline V gene lookup returns CDR1 LNHDA and CDR2 SQIVND (reference sequence). The CDR3 is 14 amino acids. V lost 7 bases and J lost 3, with 13 bases in between. The CDR3 DNA follows: TGTGCCAGTACCCCGGGACTCCTTGGAAACACCATATATTTT. This encodes CASTPGLLGNTIYF.